One sample yielded the 8 T cell receptor beta chains listed below, sequenced in a study of CD8 T cells in Susac syndrome. Random hexamers were used to reverse transcribe the RNA input (about 0.45 to 1 ug). TCRdb re-derived calls from the immunoSEQ multiplex PCR reads in MiXCR, one entry per CDR3 protein. The table lists about 110,000 distinct CDR3 sequences, less than 95% of them singletons. The sequenced sample consisted of CD8+ T cells from PBMCs. The receptor set was obtained from a human donor with Susac syndrome.

The V and J genes are TRBV20-1 and TRBJ2-7, with a tentative D call TRBD2 (7 bases). V shed 1 base and J shed 1 base, with 14 bases lying between them. The CDR3 has 15 residues. Germline V CDR1 and CDR2: DFQATT, SNEGSKA (reference sequence). CDR3 loop: CSARAGGTSSYEQYF. In DNA form, the CDR3 reads TGCAGTGCTAGAGCGGGGGGCACAAGTTCCTACGAGCAGTACTTC.

The rearrangement links TRBV6-6 to TRBJ1-1; 9 positions match TRBD1. V gave up 3 bases and J gave up 4 bases; unmatched junction bases: 3. The CDR3 is 14 amino acids. Germline loops: CDR1 MNHNY, CDR2 SVGAGI (reference sequence). The CDR3 DNA reads TGTGCCAGCAGTTATCCGGACAGGGGCACTGAAGCTTTCTTT. This codes for CASSYPDRGTEAFF.

The sample holds one count of this clonotype. This rearrangement joins TRBV20-1 to TRBJ2-3; 13 nucleotides line up with TRBD2. V lost 4 bases to trimming and J lost 0 bases; unmatched junction nucleotides: 10. The CDR3 is 18 amino acids. Germline-derived CDR1 and CDR2 are DFQATT and SNEGSKA (reference sequence). The CDR3 DNA sequence: TGCAGTGCTATAAGACTAGCGGGGGGCCGACCAAGCACAGATACGCAGTATTTT. Encoded protein: CSAIRLAGGRPSTDTQYF.

The chain joins TRBV7-9 to TRBJ1-1, with TRBD1 identical over 11 bases. The ends lost 3 bases at V and 3 bases at J; junction bases unmatched: 3. CDR1 is SEHNR, CDR2 FQNEAQ, per germline (reference sequence). The CDR3 is made up of 15 amino acids. The CDR3 sequence: CASSLGTGGDTEAFF. The CDR3 nucleotides read TGTGCCAGCAGCTTGGGGACAGGGGGTGACACTGAAGCTTTCTTT.

The chain links TRBV27 to TRBJ2-3; 15 bases line up with TRBD2. CDR3 length equals 18 residues. The germline V gene has CDR1 MNHEY and CDR2 SMNVEV (reference sequence). Trimming at V came to 7 bases and at J to 0 bases, leaving 8 bases not matched to a gene. Written as DNA, the CDR3 is TGTGCCAGCACCCCCGGGACTAGCGGGGGGACTAGCACAGATACGCAGTATTTT. This sequence encodes CASTPGTSGGTSTDTQYF.

The chain combines TRBV10-3 with TRBJ2-1; D perhaps matches TRBD1 (6 bases). In germline, CDR1 is ENHRY, CDR2 SYGVKD. This CDR3 comprises 12 residues. V lost 5 bases and J lost 8, with 10 bases in between. This CDR3 reads CAISSTGHEQFF. The CDR3 nucleotides read TGTGCCATCAGTTCAACAGGGCATGAGCAGTTCTTC.

V and J are TRBV20-1 and TRBJ1-1; 8 bases agree with TRBD1. CDR1 DFQATT and CDR2 SNEGSKA come from the germline V gene (reference sequence). The V gene end was trimmed by 4 bases and the J gene end by 1 base; junction bases not matched to a gene: 5. This CDR3 is built from 14 residues. DNA of the CDR3: TGCAGTGCTAAACAGGGGGAGGAGAACACTGAAGCTTTCTTT. It encodes CSAKQGEENTEAFF.

CDR3 nucleotides: TGTGCCAGCAGTTTATCAATGACTAGCGGCACGCAGTATTTT. Translating gives CASSLSMTSGTQYF. This chain joins TRBV27 and TRBJ2-3; 9 nucleotides match TRBD2. In germline, CDR1 is MNHEY, CDR2 SMNVEV (reference sequence). Trimming took 0 bases from V and 9 from J; bases not matched to a gene: 4. CDR3 size: 14 residues.